Following are 19 T cell receptor beta chains from one sample sequenced in a study of T cells in Graves' hyperthyroidism and ophthalmopathy. Researchers amplified the TCR beta CDR3 regions from RNA transcripts. In the first-round RT-PCR of the TCR CDR3, the HTBI primer set was used. Using its own MiXCR run on the multiplex PCR reads, TCRdb lists one record per CDR3 protein. The table has 300,000 to 350,000 distinct CDR3 sequences, around 18% seen once; the top ten hold about a sixth. The material sequenced was blood. These receptors all stem from a woman aged 40 to 50 with Graves' ophthalmopathy.

This clonotype was recorded at least ten times. This chain joins TRBV2 and TRBJ2-2; 8 bases line up with TRBD1. V shed 8 bases, J shed 4 bases, and the junction held 6 bases outside the gene matches. The V gene's germline CDR1 is SNHLY and CDR2 FYNNEI. The CDR3 totals 14 residues. CDR3 in amino acids: CASGGQGITGELFF. The CDR3 coding sequence is TGTGCCAGCGGAGGACAGGGTATCACCGGGGAGCTGTTTTTT.

This chain connects TRBV7-2 to TRBJ2-5; D unclear. Germline-derived CDR1 and CDR2 are SGHTA and FQGNSA. There are 15 residues in the CDR3. The ends were cut back, 1 base at V and 2 bases at J, with 11 bases in the middle. The CDR3 nucleotides read TGTGCCAGCAGCTTAGAGTGGCTGGGGCAAGAGACCCAGTACTTC. Its translation: CASSLEWLGQETQYF.

This clonotype was seen ten or more times. Here the CDR3 reads CASSPGQGYSYEQYF. The CDR3 nucleotides are TGCGCCAGCAGCCCCGGACAGGGATACTCCTACGAGCAGTACTTC. The rearrangement links TRBV5-1 to TRBJ2-7; TRBD1 matches 8 bases. This CDR3 has 15 residues. Germline CDR1 SGHRS, CDR2 YFSETQ. Trimming at V came to 4 bases and at J to 0 bases, leaving 6 bases not matched to a gene.

At least ten counts were recorded for this clonotype. This chain links TRBV28 with TRBJ2-7; possibly TRBD1 for D (8 bases). CDR1 MDHEN and CDR2 SYDVKM come from the germline V gene. This CDR3 has 15 amino acids. V lost 8 bases and J lost 7, with 24 bases in between. The CDR3 DNA is TGTGCCAGCTTAGGGGGGGGGACAGGATCTAGGGAGCAGTACTTC. Encoded protein: CASLGGGTGSREQYF.

In this sample, this clonotype turned up many times. The rearrangement joins TRBV28 to TRBJ2-5, with D unclear. The CDR3 extends over 15 amino acids. The V end was cut by 4 bases, the J end by 2 bases, with 14 bases between. Germline CDR1 and CDR2: MDHEN and SYDVKM. CDR3 amino acids: CASSSLQVSQETQYF. For the CDR3, the DNA is TGTGCCAGCAGTTCTCTTCAGGTCTCGCAAGAGACCCAGTACTTC. The full variable domain, completed using reference TRBV28 and TRBJ2-5, is DVKVTQSSRYLVKRTGEKVFLECVQDMDHENMFWYRQDPGLGLRLIYFSYDVKMKEKGDIPEGYSVSREKKERFSLILESASTNQTSMYLCASSSLQVSQETQYFGPGTRLLVL.

This clonotype was observed many times. This chain uses TRBV5-1 with TRBJ2-2; unclear D gene. CDR3 length equals 15 residues. V lost 2 bases and J lost 2, with 10 bases in between. Per the germline V gene, CDR1 is SGHRS and CDR2 is YFSETQ. The CDR3 DNA reads as TGCGCCAGCAGCTTCCGGGTAGGCAACACCGGGGAGCTGTTTTTT. This encodes CASSFRVGNTGELFF.

This clonotype occurred many times. This chain uses TRBV28 with TRBJ2-7; D unclear. The CDR3 covers 15 residues. Germline V gene sequence: CDR1 MDHEN, CDR2 SYDVKM. V was trimmed by 6 bases and J by 0 bases, leaving 15 bases between them. Here the CDR3 reads CASSQTNMDSYEQYF. The CDR3 nucleotides are TGTGCCAGCAGCCAAACCAACATGGACTCCTACGAGCAGTACTTC.

This clonotype occurred many times. The chain employs TRBV12-3 or TRBV12-4 and TRBJ1-1, with D possibly matching TRBD1 (6 bases). V lost 3 bases and J 1 base, leaving 9 bases between the germline ends. The CDR3 sequence is 14 residues long. The CDR3 loop is CASSFGDKNTEAFF. The DNA of the CDR3 is TGTGCCAGCAGTTTTGGGGACAAGAACACTGAAGCTTTCTTT.

This clonotype was detected ten times or more. The chain joins TRBV29-1 to TRBJ2-5, with TRBD2 as a possible D gene (7 bases). V dropped 6 bases and J dropped 4 bases, with 15 bases sitting between them. CDR3 size: 13 residues. Germline CDR1 reads SQVTM; CDR2 reads ANQGSEA. CDR3 sequence (DNA): TGCAGCGTCGGGGGGCCCACCGGAGAGACCCAGTACTTC. It translates to CSVGGPTGETQYF. Based on the CDR3 plus reference TRBV29-1 and TRBJ2-5, the full variable domain is SAVISQKPSRDICQRGTSLTIQCQVDSQVTMMFWYRQQPGQSLTLIATANQGSEATYESGFVIDKFPISRPNLTFSTLTVSNMSPEDSSIYLCSVGGPTGETQYFGPGTRLLVL.

About this clonotype itself: One end of the junction fails to match germline, which may point to a read error. The chain is built from TRBV7-7 and TRBJ2-2; the D call may be TRBD1 or TRBD2 (5 bases each). This CDR3 is built from 14 residues. Germline CDR1 is SSHAT and CDR2 is FNYEAQ (reference sequence). CDR3 sequence (DNA): TGTGCTAGCAGCCAGGTCAGGGCCGCCGGGGAGCTGTCTTTT. Translating it yields CASSQVRAAGELSF.

V is TRBV28 and J is TRBJ2-7, with TRBD2 matching over 10 bases. Germline V gene sequence: CDR1 MDHEN, CDR2 SYDVKM. This CDR3 spans 15 amino acids. With V trimmed by 9 bases and J by 7 bases, 15 bases remained unmatched. The CDR3 nucleotides are TGTGCCAGTGGGGAGAGCCTAGCGGGGGCGAGAGAGCAGTACTTC. Its protein product is CASGESLAGAREQYF.

Ten or more counts support this clonotype. The chain joins TRBV27 to TRBJ2-7; TRBD2 agrees at 12 bases. Germline trimming cut 4 bases from V and 0 bases from J; bases unmatched to any gene: 7. The CDR3 is 17 residues long. Germline V CDR1 and CDR2: MNHEY, SMNVEV (reference sequence). CDR3 coding DNA: TGTGCCAGCAGTTCCGGACTAGCGGGGTACTTCTCCTACGAGCAGTACTTC. Protein: CASSSGLAGYFSYEQYF.

This clonotype was observed a few times. The chain links TRBV11-1 to TRBJ2-5; D remains unclear. The CDR3 runs 17 residues. The germline gives CDR1 SGHAT, CDR2 FQDESV (reference sequence). Trimming took off 2 bases at V and 2 bases at J, with 18 bases between the two ends. The CDR3 DNA is TGTGCCAGCAGCTTAACCGCCAGCCGGCGTGGGCAAGAGACCCAGTACTTC. Its translation is CASSLTASRRGQETQYF.

This clonotype was seen more than once but under ten times. This chain uses TRBV7-2 with TRBJ1-5; TRBD1 might be the D (6 bases). V lost 4 bases and J 1 base, leaving 11 bases between the germline ends. Germline V gives CDR1 SGHTA, CDR2 FQGNSA. The CDR3 spans 15 residues. The CDR3 nucleotides read TGTGCCAGCAGCTACAGGGTGGGCAGCAATCAGCCCCAGCATTTT. It encodes CASSYRVGSNQPQHF.

At least ten counts were recorded for this clonotype. This chain uses TRBV19 with TRBJ1-5, with D maybe TRBD1 (5 bases). Per the germline V gene, CDR1 is LNHDA and CDR2 is SQIVND (reference sequence). The V end was cut by 5 bases, the J end by 7 bases, with 12 bases between. The CDR3 totals 13 residues. The CDR3 protein is CASSSQKGQPQHF. In DNA form, the CDR3 reads TGTGCCAGTAGTTCCCAAAAGGGGCAGCCCCAGCATTTT.

This clonotype appeared many times. The chain couples TRBV6-5 to TRBJ1-2; no clear D. This CDR3 has 15 residues. Germline loops: CDR1 MNHEY, CDR2 SVGAGI. V dropped 0 bases and J dropped 6 bases, with 14 bases sitting between them. The CDR3 region has the DNA TGTGCCAGCAGTTACTCCAAGGGAAGCGGTCATGGCTACACCTTC. Its protein is CASSYSKGSGHGYTF.

The genes are TRBV6-2 or TRBV6-3 and TRBJ1-2, with 11 bases matching TRBD1. Germline-derived CDR1 and CDR2 are MNHEY and SVGEGT. V dropped 5 bases and J dropped 3; count of bases not matched to a gene: 11. The CDR3 runs to 17 residues. The CDR3 DNA follows: TGTGCCAGCAGTAGAGGGACAGGGGGGATTGAGGACTATGGCTACACCTTC. This encodes CASSRGTGGIEDYGYTF.

This clonotype is a singleton in its sample. The chain carries TRBV6-5 and TRBJ1-2, with D hard to call. CDR3 length: 15 residues. The germline V gene has CDR1 MNHEY and CDR2 SVGAGI. The V end lost 0 bases, the J end lost 7 bases, and 15 bases lay between the germline ends. CDR3 amino acids: CASSYSEGSSGGYTF. The CDR3 DNA sequence: TGTGCCAGCAGTTACTCAGAGGGTTCTTCAGGTGGCTACACCTTC.

This clonotype was counted at least ten times. CDR3 nucleotide sequence: TGTGCCAGCATTGGAAGGCCAACTACCACCGGGGAGCTGTTTTTT. Its protein is CASIGRPTTTGELFF. This chain connects TRBV2 to TRBJ2-2; D is unresolved. Deletions cut 7 bases from V and 4 bases from J, with 16 bases between. The CDR3 totals 15 residues. Germline values: CDR1 SNHLY, CDR2 FYNNEI.